The 22 T cell receptor beta chains listed next were all sequenced from one sample in a study of OX40 agonist ivuxolimab in advanced cancers. Generated by immunoSEQ multiplex PCR, the TCRdb table keeps only in-frame clones and is missing some. The sample lists roughly 100,000 clones; 86% were seen once. The material was CD4+ or CD8+ T cells sorted from blood, obtained in a trial of the OX40 agonist ivuxolimab. The receptors originated from an adult with an advanced solid tumor such as melanoma, head and neck, liver or kidney cancer.

The chain links TRBV7-9 to TRBJ1-1; 8 bases line up with TRBD1. Germline values: CDR1 SEHNR, CDR2 FQNEAQ (reference sequence). V shed 6 bases and J 2 bases; nucleotides not matched to a gene: 14. This CDR3 comprises 17 residues. The CDR3 sequence: CASSVQGARGSNTEAFF. For the CDR3, the DNA is TGTGCCAGCAGTGTTCAGGGGGCGCGGGGCTCAAACACTGAAGCTTTCTTT. The full variable domain, in which reference TRBV7-9 and TRBJ1-1 provide the parts outside the CDR3, is DTGVSQNPRHKITKRGQNVTFRCDPISEHNRLYWYRQTLGQGPEFLTYFQNEAQLEKSRLLSDRFSAERPKGSFSTLEIQRTEQGDSAMYLCASSVQGARGSNTEAFFGQGTRLTVV.

The chain uses TRBV5-6 and TRBJ2-7; D is ambiguous. The ends were cut back, 2 bases at V and 6 bases at J, with 9 bases in the middle. The CDR3 is 12 amino acids. CDR1 SGHDT and CDR2 YYEEEE come from the germline V gene. CDR3 DNA sequence: TGTGCCAGCAGCTTTTCGGAACTCGAGCAGTACTTC. This translates into CASSFSELEQYF.

The rearrangement uses TRBV6-6 and TRBJ1-6; 7 bases agree with TRBD1. Germline assignment: CDR1 MNHNY and CDR2 SVGAGI (reference sequence). V dropped 3 bases and J dropped 8; count of bases not matched to a gene: 10. CDR3 length: 16 amino acids. The CDR3 nucleotides read TGTGCCAGCAGTTATCGCGACTTGGGGACAGATTCACCCCTCCACTTT. It translates to CASSYRDLGTDSPLHF.

This rearrangement joins TRBV6-6 to TRBJ1-1; a weak D match, TRBD1 (5 bases). The CDR3 runs 14 residues. Germline V lookup: CDR1 MNHNY, CDR2 SVGAGI (reference sequence). The V end was cut by 5 bases, the J end by 3 bases, with 13 bases between. The CDR3 spells CASSKTGRDTEAFF. Here the CDR3 DNA reads TGTGCCAGCAGTAAAACGGGACGGGACACTGAAGCTTTCTTT.

V is TRBV7-2 and J is TRBJ2-5, with D unclear. Between the trimmed V and J ends, which lost 0 bases and 4 bases, there was a span of 9 bases. Germline values: CDR1 SGHTA, CDR2 FQGNSA. This CDR3 has 14 amino acids. The CDR3 region is CASSLAMVRETQYF. CDR3 DNA: TGTGCCAGCAGCTTAGCGATGGTGAGAGAGACCCAGTACTTC.

V usage is TRBV7-2 and J usage is TRBJ2-5; no clear D. V gave up 5 bases and J gave up 3 bases, with 4 bases separating them. The V gene's germline CDR1 is SGHTA and CDR2 FQGNSA. The CDR3 has 11 residues. CDR3 amino acids: CASSPKETQYF. The DNA for the CDR3 is TGTGCCAGCAGCCCAAAAGAGACCCAGTACTTC.

The chain links TRBV11-2 to TRBJ2-1, with TRBD2 matching 15 bases. This CDR3 comprises 17 residues. Germline CDR1 and CDR2: SGHAT and FQNNGV. Unmatched junction bases numbered 4, after V lost 5 bases and J lost 2 bases. CDR3 sequence reads: CASSTRTSGGAYNEQFF. The DNA of the CDR3 is TGTGCCAGCAGCACACGGACTAGCGGGGGGGCCTACAATGAGCAGTTCTTC.

The chain employs TRBV10-2 and TRBJ1-6; TRBD1 is a possible D gene (5 bases). Germline values: CDR1 WSHSY, CDR2 SAAADI. With 7 bases removed from V and 10 bases from J, the gap between germline ends came to 14 bases. This CDR3 comprises 13 residues. CDR3 amino acids: CASNLGKGSPLHF. In DNA, the CDR3 is TGCGCCAGCAATTTAGGGAAGGGGTCACCCCTCCACTTT.

V and J are TRBV20-1 and TRBJ2-1, with a tentative D call TRBD1 (5 bases). There are 11 residues in the CDR3. V shed 4 bases and J shed 9 bases, with 10 bases lying between them. The germline gives CDR1 DFQATT, CDR2 SNEGSKA (reference sequence). CDR3 bases: TGCAGTGCTATCCCCAGGGCTGAGCAGTTCTTC. It specifies CSAIPRAEQFF.

The genes are TRBV30 and TRBJ2-3; 10 bases are a match to TRBD2. The CDR3 consists of 17 residues. Germline-derived CDR1 and CDR2 are GTSNPN and SVGIG (reference sequence). V dropped 4 bases and J dropped 7; count of bases not matched to a gene: 17. CDR3 protein: CAWTSRAASGSANTQYF. The CDR3 coding sequence is TGTGCCTGGACAAGCCGGGCGGCTAGCGGGAGTGCAAATACGCAGTATTTT.

V is TRBV27 and J is TRBJ2-7; a possible D gene is TRBD2 (5 bases). Trimming cost V 5 bases and J 4 bases, with 15 bases left between them. The CDR3 totals 14 residues. The germline V gene has CDR1 MNHEY and CDR2 SMNVEV (reference sequence). The CDR3 sequence is CASSRSLGRYEQYF. CDR3 sequence (DNA): TGTGCCAGCAGTCGGTCCCTTGGGAGATACGAGCAGTACTTC.

This chain connects TRBV6-1 to TRBJ2-2, with D unresolved. The CDR3 is made up of 13 amino acids. CDR1 is MNHNS and CDR2 is SASEGT in the germline V gene. V dropped 6 bases and J dropped 2 bases, with 7 bases sitting between them. CDR3: CASRIVNTGELFF. The DNA of the CDR3 is TGTGCCAGCAGGATTGTAAACACCGGGGAGCTGTTTTTT.

This chain uses TRBV11-3 with TRBJ1-3; no firm D call. V lost 3 bases and J 6 bases, leaving 3 bases between the germline ends. This CDR3 contains 11 residues. CDR1 is SGHNT, CDR2 YENEEA, per germline. The CDR3: CASSFQNTIYF. The DNA for the CDR3 is TGTGCCAGCAGCTTCCAAAACACCATATATTTT.

This clone has only one observation. The gene calls are TRBV27 and TRBJ1-5; D is undetermined. Germline CDR1 and CDR2: MNHEY and SMNVEV (reference sequence). The V end lost 2 bases, the J end lost 7 bases, and 12 bases lay between the germline ends. This CDR3 has 14 amino acids. The CDR3 is CASSLVLEGQPQHF. The DNA of the CDR3 is TGTGCCAGCAGTTTAGTGTTAGAAGGCCAGCCCCAGCATTTT.

The gene calls are TRBV7-2 and TRBJ1-2; weak D call: TRBD1 (6 bases). Trimming removed 2 bases at V and 8 bases at J, with 15 bases between. CDR3 size: 14 residues. Germline loops: CDR1 SGHTA, CDR2 FQGNSA. CDR3 sequence: CASSLSPTGGGYTF. The DNA for the CDR3 is TGTGCCAGCAGCTTAAGCCCGACAGGCGGCGGCTACACCTTC. Filled out from reference TRBV7-2 and TRBJ1-2, the complete variable domain reads GAGVSQSPSNKVTEKGKDVELRCDPISGHTALYWYRQSLGQGLEFLIYFQGNSAPDKSGLPSDRFSAERTGGSVSTLTIQRTQQEDSAVYLCASSLSPTGGGYTFGSGTRLTVV.

The V gene is TRBV5-1, the J gene TRBJ2-1, with 7 bases aligning to TRBD1. With V trimmed by 4 bases and J by 13 bases, 11 bases remained unmatched. The germline CDR1 and CDR2 sequences are SGHRS and YFSETQ. The CDR3 consists of 13 residues. In DNA form, the CDR3 reads TGCGCCAGCAGCACACAGGGGACACAGCTTCAGTTCTTC. Its protein product is CASSTQGTQLQFF. The full variable domain, completed using reference TRBV5-1 and TRBJ2-1, is KAGVTQTPRYLIKTRGQQVTLSCSPISGHRSVSWYQQTPGQGLQFLFEYFSETQRNKGNFPGRFSGRQFSNSRSEMNVSTLELGDSALYLCASSTQGTQLQFFGPGTRLTVL.

The rearrangement uses TRBV5-1 and TRBJ1-3, with no clear D. The V end lost 0 bases, the J end lost 4 bases, and 8 bases lay between the germline ends. Germline lookup yields CDR1 SGHRS and CDR2 YFSETQ. CDR3 length: 14 amino acids. The CDR3 region is CASSLALGGNTIYF. The DNA for the CDR3 is TGCGCCAGCAGCTTGGCCCTTGGGGGAAACACCATATATTTT.

The chain has TRBV10-3 and TRBJ2-1; D perhaps matches TRBD2 (6 bases). The CDR3 totals 14 residues. V was cut by 5 bases and J by 4 bases, with 12 bases left in between. CDR1 and CDR2 from the germline V gene are ENHRY and SYGVKD. The CDR3 coding sequence is TGTGCCATCAGTCAAGGAGGGAGTTACAATGAGCAGTTCTTC. It yields the protein CAISQGGSYNEQFF.

The chain combines TRBV2 with TRBJ2-5; a weak D match, TRBD2 (5 bases). This CDR3 has 14 residues. Germline CDR1 and CDR2: SNHLY and FYNNEI. With 4 bases removed from V and 2 bases from J, the gap between germline ends came to 11 bases. This CDR3 is CASSGPGWQETQYF. The CDR3 DNA reads TGTGCCAGCAGTGGCCCGGGGTGGCAAGAGACCCAGTACTTC.

This sequence joins TRBV14 and TRBJ1-4; unclear D gene. Germline V gives CDR1 SGHDN, CDR2 FVKESK. This CDR3 spans 15 amino acids. The V gene lost 4 bases and the J gene lost 0 bases, with 9 bases spanning the gap. The CDR3: CASSRMKATNEKLFF. As DNA, the CDR3 is TGTGCCAGCAGCCGGATGAAAGCAACTAATGAAAAACTGTTTTTT.

The rearrangement joins TRBV2 to TRBJ2-2; TRBD2 agrees at 10 bases. This CDR3 has 17 residues. Germline CDR1 reads SNHLY; CDR2 reads FYNNEI. J was trimmed by 1 base and V by 6 bases; bases with no gene match: 8. The CDR3 DNA reads TGTGCCAGCAGGAGGGGTAGCGGGGGGTTGAACACCGGGGAGCTGTTTTTT. It encodes CASRRGSGGLNTGELFF.

J is TRBJ2-7 and V is TRBV11-3, with D possibly matching TRBD2 (5 bases). CDR3 length: 14 residues. V lost 5 bases to trimming and J lost 1 base, with 12 bases between them. Germline V lookup: CDR1 SGHNT, CDR2 YENEEA. CDR3 nucleotides: TGTGCCAGCAGCCTACTAGTACAGTCCTACGAGCAGTACTTC. It codes for CASSLLVQSYEQYF.